This T cell receptor beta chain was sequenced in a study of blood T cell repertoires in COVID-19. From germline, CDR1 is MNHNS and CDR2 SASEGT. This CDR3 is 14 amino acids long. The V end lost 3 bases, the J end lost 1 base, and 9 bases lay between the germline ends. Produced via immunoSEQ multiplex PCR; TCRdb's table is partial and in-frame only. This sample has 100,000 to 140,000 clones, with more than 70% found just once. The V call is TRBV6-1, the J call TRBJ1-1; D not certain. The source of this sequence is a human donor in a cohort sampled during active COVID-19. Specimen: peripheral blood. CDR3 DNA sequence: TGTGCCAGCAGTGATGACACGCCGAACACTGAAGCTTTCTTT. It encodes CASSDDTPNTEAFF.